A single sample is the source of the 21 T cell receptor beta chains below, sequenced in a study of T cell responses to AZD1222 COVID-19 vaccine. Sequencing was performed with immunoSEQ multiplex PCR; in TCRdb, only in-frame clones are kept and a portion is missing. This sample has 100,000 to 130,000 clones; nearly 90% occur once, and the top ten carry approximately 4.8%. Sequences were derived from peripheral blood, sampled 28 days after the second AZD1222 dose. These receptors were taken from an adult who received the AZD1222 COVID-19 vaccine.

V gene TRBV3-1 (or the pseudogene TRBV3-2) combines with J gene TRBJ2-2; D assignment may be TRBD1 or TRBD2 (5 bases each). The V and J ends lost 2 bases and 7 bases respectively, with 14 bases between them. The CDR3 has 15 amino acids. Germline assignment: CDR1 LGHDT and CDR2 YNNKEL (reference sequence). CDR3 nucleotide sequence: TGTGCCAGCAGCCAAACGGGACCTAGTTTCGGGGAGCTGTTTTTT. Its protein product is CASSQTGPSFGELFF.

This clone showed up just once. This chain joins TRBV4-1 and TRBJ2-4; 8 bases are a match to TRBD1. This CDR3 has 15 amino acids. The germline CDR1 and CDR2 sequences are MGHRA and YSYEKL. V was pared by 7 bases and J by 8 bases, with 13 bases of the junction left unmatched. CDR3 coding DNA: TGCGCCAGCACCTCCAGAGGACAGGGACGAGACATTCAGTACTTC. It specifies CASTSRGQGRDIQYF.

The chain employs TRBV4-1 and TRBJ1-5; D remains unclear. Germline assignment: CDR1 MGHRA and CDR2 YSYEKL. The V and J ends lost 4 bases and 0 bases respectively, with 10 bases between them. The CDR3 consists of 15 residues. The CDR3 loop reads CASSPYIRSNQPQHF. The CDR3 DNA reads TGCGCCAGCAGCCCCTACATTCGTAGCAATCAGCCCCAGCATTTT.

The chain employs TRBV4-1 and TRBJ2-3; no definite D call. V was cut by 1 base and J by 5 bases, with 4 bases left in between. The CDR3 has 12 residues. Germline V gene data show CDR1 as MGHRA and CDR2 as YSYEKL. CDR3 nucleotide sequence: TGCGCCAGCAGCCAAGGTGTAGATACGCAGTATTTT. It yields the protein CASSQGVDTQYF.

The rearrangement joins TRBV19 to TRBJ1-5; 9 bases map to TRBD1. CDR1 and CDR2 from the germline V gene are LNHDA and SQIVND (reference sequence). This CDR3 is built from 15 residues. Trimming removed 6 bases from V and 7 bases from J; junction bases left unmatched: 10. CDR3 protein: CASSRTGGREQPQHF. The DNA of the CDR3 is TGTGCCAGTAGCCGAACAGGGGGCAGAGAACAGCCCCAGCATTTT.

V and J are TRBV7-8 and TRBJ2-7; a weak D match, TRBD2 (6 bases). Per germline, CDR1 SGHVS and CDR2 FQNEAQ. Trimming stripped 0 bases from V and 0 bases from J, with 15 bases between. The CDR3 spans 17 residues. DNA for the CDR3: TGTGCCAGCAGCTTAGCGATGGTGGGGGACTTCTCCTACGAGCAGTACTTC. Protein product: CASSLAMVGDFSYEQYF.

The genes are TRBV2 and TRBJ2-7; D not certain. The V gene lost 6 bases and the J gene lost 6 bases, with 12 bases spanning the gap. Per germline, CDR1 SNHLY and CDR2 FYNNEI. CDR3 size: 12 residues. The CDR3 DNA reads as TGTGCCAGCAGGTCAGAGCCTTCCGAGCAGTACTTC. The encoded protein is CASRSEPSEQYF.

The chain employs TRBV6-4 and TRBJ2-3, with D perhaps matching TRBD1 or TRBD2 (5 bases each). The germline gives CDR1 MRHNA, CDR2 SNTAGT. Trimming removed 2 bases from V and 0 bases from J, with 12 bases in between. This CDR3 contains 16 residues. CDR3 sequence reads: CASSDHGTTSTDTQYF. The CDR3 DNA is TGTGCCAGCAGTGACCACGGGACGACTAGCACAGATACGCAGTATTTT.

The chain combines TRBV7-9 with TRBJ1-5; TRBD1 aligns across 9 bases. With V trimmed by 5 bases and J by 6 bases, 11 bases remained unmatched. The V gene's germline CDR1 is SEHNR and CDR2 FQNEAQ (reference sequence). CDR3 length equals 16 residues. The CDR3: CASSLGDRDRVQPQHF. DNA for the CDR3: TGTGCCAGCAGCCTAGGAGACCGGGACAGGGTTCAGCCCCAGCATTTT.

The genes are TRBV6-5 and TRBJ1-1; 7 nucleotides agree with TRBD1. The CDR3 extends over 16 amino acids. In germline, CDR1 is MNHEY, CDR2 SVGAGI. The V gene end was trimmed by 0 bases and the J gene end by 1 base; junction bases not matched to a gene: 5. The CDR3 sequence: CASSYSWTGGNTEAFF. The CDR3 DNA follows: TGTGCCAGCAGTTACTCCTGGACAGGAGGGAACACTGAAGCTTTCTTT.

This clone showed up just once. This rearrangement joins TRBV19 to TRBJ1-4, with 10 positions matching TRBD1. J lost 2 bases, V lost 4 bases, and 4 bases had no gene match. The germline V gene has CDR1 LNHDA and CDR2 SQIVND (reference sequence). The length of the CDR3 is 16 residues. The CDR3 loop is CASSRDRGATNEKLFF. CDR3 sequence (DNA): TGTGCCAGTAGTAGGGACAGGGGCGCGACTAATGAAAAACTGTTTTTT.

The chain recombines TRBV6-1 with TRBJ1-5; D remains unclear. The CDR3 contains 15 residues. From germline, CDR1 is MNHNS and CDR2 SASEGT. Trimming pared 1 base from V and 7 bases from J, leaving 14 bases between. CDR3 bases: TGTGCCAGCAGTGAAGGGATGGCAGTAAGCCAGCCCCAGCATTTT. Translating gives CASSEGMAVSQPQHF.

The gene calls are TRBV5-1 and TRBJ1-4; D is undetermined. The CDR3 is made up of 15 amino acids. V was cut by 2 bases and J by 0 bases, with 8 bases left in between. Per the germline V gene, CDR1 is SGHRS and CDR2 is YFSETQ. CDR3 bases: TGCGCCAGCAGCTTAGCCACTACAACTAATGAAAAACTGTTTTTT. Encoded protein: CASSLATTTNEKLFF.

This clone appeared once. V is TRBV19 and J is TRBJ2-4, with TRBD1 as a possible D gene (6 bases). The CDR3 runs 15 residues. The germline gives CDR1 LNHDA, CDR2 SQIVND (reference sequence). The ends were cut back, 1 base at V and 3 bases at J, with 10 bases in the middle. The CDR3 nucleotides are TGTGCCAGTAGTATAGCGGAAGGGGGCAAAAACATTCAGTACTTC. It is translated as CASSIAEGGKNIQYF.

This chain uses TRBV7-9 with TRBJ2-5; 8 bases agree with TRBD1. This CDR3 spans 15 amino acids. V was clipped by 5 bases and J by 4 bases; unmatched bases: 9. The germline V gene has CDR1 SEHNR and CDR2 FQNEAQ (reference sequence). CDR3 DNA sequence: TGTGCCAGCAGCCCGAACCGGGACAGGTCAGAGACCCAGTACTTC. This translates into CASSPNRDRSETQYF. The full variable domain, completed using reference TRBV7-9 and TRBJ2-5, is DTGVSQNPRHKITKRGQNVTFRCDPISEHNRLYWYRQTLGQGPEFLTYFQNEAQLEKSRLLSDRFSAERPKGSFSTLEIQRTEQGDSAMYLCASSPNRDRSETQYFGPGTRLLVL.

The chain employs TRBV6-5 and TRBJ1-1; maybe TRBD1 (5 bases). CDR3 length equals 15 residues. V lost 0 bases, J lost 0 bases, and 8 bases lay in between. CDR1 and CDR2 from the germline V gene are MNHEY and SVGAGI. As DNA, the CDR3 is TGTGCCAGCAGTTACTCGGGACGGATGAACACTGAAGCTTTCTTT. Its protein is CASSYSGRMNTEAFF.

This chain joins TRBV27 and TRBJ1-1, with D tentatively TRBD1 (5 bases). Trimming pared 0 bases from V and 0 bases from J, leaving 8 bases between. This CDR3 is 15 amino acids long. Germline CDR1 and CDR2: MNHEY and SMNVEV (reference sequence). CDR3 bases: TGTGCCAGCAGTTTATCGGGACTGATGAACACTGAAGCTTTCTTT. Protein sequence: CASSLSGLMNTEAFF.

The J gene is TRBJ2-7, the V gene TRBV7-9, with D uncertain. V lost 5 bases and J lost 3, with 8 bases in between. The CDR3 totals 12 residues. Germline CDR1 SEHNR, CDR2 FQNEAQ (reference sequence). CDR3: CASSRLVYEQYF. The CDR3 nucleotides are TGTGCCAGCAGCCGACTGGTCTACGAGCAGTACTTC. Variable domain in full (rest from reference TRBV7-9 and TRBJ2-7): DTGVSQNPRHKITKRGQNVTFRCDPISEHNRLYWYRQTLGQGPEFLTYFQNEAQLEKSRLLSDRFSAERPKGSFSTLEIQRTEQGDSAMYLCASSRLVYEQYFGPGTRLTVT.

The V and J genes are TRBV7-9 and TRBJ2-7; 13 bases line up with TRBD2. CDR3 length: 17 residues. The ends lost 3 bases at V and 6 bases at J; junction bases unmatched: 11. The germline gives CDR1 SEHNR, CDR2 FQNEAQ (reference sequence). The CDR3 DNA reads TGTGCCAGCAGCTTCCAAACGCGACTAGCGGGGGGTGGCGAGCAGTACTTC. It specifies CASSFQTRLAGGGEQYF.

This clone was observed once. The genes are TRBV3-1 (or the pseudogene TRBV3-2) and TRBJ2-5; no reliable D call. This CDR3 has 14 amino acids. The V gene lost 0 bases and the J gene lost 4 bases, with 9 bases spanning the gap. The germline V gene encodes CDR1 LGHDT and CDR2 YNNKEL (reference sequence). The chain's CDR3 is CASSQDLSAETQYF. CDR3 nucleotides: TGTGCCAGCAGCCAAGATTTAAGCGCAGAGACCCAGTACTTC.

This clone was observed once. The V and J genes are TRBV4-1 and TRBJ1-4; D is uncertain. Germline loops: CDR1 MGHRA, CDR2 YSYEKL. V was pared by 1 base and J by 4 bases, with 19 bases between. The CDR3 extends over 18 amino acids. The CDR3 loop reads CASSQVTIGQDRNEKLFF. CDR3 nucleotides: TGCGCCAGCAGCCAAGTTACCATTGGGCAGGACCGTAATGAAAAACTGTTTTTT.